Listed below are T cell receptor beta chains from one sample, sequenced in a study of T cell responses to AZD1222 COVID-19 vaccine. Generated by immunoSEQ multiplex PCR, the TCRdb table keeps only in-frame clones and is missing some. The sample contains 85,000 to 90,000 clones, around 90% of which appear only once. This specimen was peripheral blood, taken on day 0 of AZD1222 vaccination. Receptors were obtained from an adult in good health. CDR3s include the opening cysteine and the closing phenylalanine or tryptophan. D genes are given only for firm matches. Not every row has a clone size; where given, it reads once, few, many or a size class.

CASSLPHRLALTYEQYF	TGTGCCAGCAGCTTACCCCACCGACTAGCGCTAACCTACGAGCAGTACTTC	TRBD2	TRBJ2-7	TRBV11-3	.
CASSQNSGRDRSYEQYF	TGTGCCAGCAGTCAAAATTCTGGCAGGGATCGATCCTACGAGCAGTACTTC	.	TRBJ2-7	TRBV7-9	.
CASSTPSGSSYNEQFF	TGTGCCAGCAGTACCCCTAGCGGGAGCTCCTACAATGAGCAGTTCTTC	TRBD2	TRBJ2-1	TRBV27	few
CASSLEGTGGYNEQFF	TGCGCCAGCAGCTTGGAAGGGACAGGGGGCTACAATGAGCAGTTCTTC	TRBD1	TRBJ2-1	TRBV5-1	.
CASSPRRGDTQYF	TGTGCCAGCAGCCCTAGAAGAGGAGATACGCAGTATTTT	.	TRBJ2-3	TRBV7-2	.
CASSLQGFGEQYF	TGCGCCAGCAGCTTGCAAGGGTTCGGCGAGCAGTACTTC	.	TRBJ2-7	TRBV5-1	.
CASSHGRGSYTF	TGTGCCAGCAGCCATGGACGGGGAAGCTACACCTTC	.	TRBJ1-2	TRBV14	.
CASGGLAGGPSSSTDAQYF	TGTGCCAGCGGGGGACTAGCGGGAGGACCTAGCTCAAGCACAGATGCGCAGTATTTT	TRBD2	TRBJ2-3	TRBV2	.
CASSHREYSPLHF	TGTGCCAGCAGCCACAGAGAGTACTCACCCCTCCACTTT	.	TRBJ1-6	TRBV27	.
CNNGVAGGYTF	TGCAATAACGGGGTGGCGGGTGGCTACACCTTC	.	TRBJ1-2	TRBV20-1	.
CASSSRVQGTQYF	TGTGCCAGCAGCTCCCGCGTTCAGGGGACGCAGTATTTT	.	TRBJ2-3	TRBV11-3	once
CASRVQEFNSPLHF	TGTGCCAGCAGAGTACAGGAGTTTAATTCACCCCTCCACTTT	.	TRBJ1-6	TRBV27	.
CATSRATSGRTNEQFF	TGTGCCACCAGCAGGGCCACTAGCGGTAGAACCAATGAGCAGTTCTTC	TRBD2	TRBJ2-1	TRBV15	.
CASSYSGQGSSDTQYF	TGTGCCAGCAGTTACTCCGGGCAGGGGTCGTCAGATACGCAGTATTTT	.	TRBJ2-3	TRBV6-2/TRBV6-3	.
CASSIASNQPQHF	TGTGCCAGTAGTATAGCGAGCAATCAGCCCCAGCATTTT	.	TRBJ1-5	TRBV19	once
CASSQQIHGTSGSYEQYF	TGTGCCAGCAGCCAACAAATACACGGGACTAGCGGATCCTACGAGCAGTACTTC	TRBD2	TRBJ2-7	TRBV4-2	.
CSVGLAGRQETQYF	TGCAGCGTAGGACTAGCGGGAAGACAAGAGACCCAGTACTTC	TRBD2	TRBJ2-5	TRBV29-1	.
CASSHRDRVHYEQYF	TGTGCCAGCTCACACAGAGACCGAGTACACTACGAGCAGTACTTC	.	TRBJ2-7	TRBV18	many
CASRPTGTGGLGELFF	TGTGCCAGCAGACCAACCGGGACAGGGGGCCTCGGGGAGCTGTTTTTT	TRBD1	TRBJ2-2	TRBV27	.
CASRTTGLYGYTF	TGTGCCAGCAGAACCACAGGGCTTTATGGCTACACCTTC	.	TRBJ1-2	TRBV7-2	.
CASSFSGHGELFF	TGTGCCAGCAGTTTTTCGGGGCACGGGGAGCTGTTTTTT	.	TRBJ2-2	TRBV12-3/TRBV12-4	.
CASSGDRPFTGYTF	TGTGCCAGCAGTGGGGACAGGCCGTTTACGGGCTACACCTTC	TRBD1	TRBJ1-2	TRBV28	.
CAIRTGTSGTDTQYF	TGTGCCATCAGGACCGGGACTAGCGGCACAGATACGCAGTATTTT	TRBD2	TRBJ2-3	TRBV10-3	.
CASSAMNSPLHF	TGTGCCAGCTCAGCGATGAATTCACCCCTCCACTTT	.	TRBJ1-6	TRBV18	.
CASSLVGGQGHEQYF	TGCGCCAGCAGCTTGGTAGGGGGGCAGGGGCACGAGCAGTACTTC	.	TRBJ2-7	TRBV5-1	.
CASRGGGTGPTGELFF	TGTGCCAGCAGAGGGGGTGGGACAGGGCCCACCGGGGAGCTGTTTTTT	TRBD1	TRBJ2-2	TRBV7-2	.
CASSPLPSGNTIYF	TGTGCCAGCAGTCCCCTCCCCTCTGGAAACACCATATATTTT	.	TRBJ1-3	TRBV27	.
CASSPGTDRTSGIIGELFF	TGTGCCAGCAGCCCAGGGACAGATCGGACTAGCGGGATCATCGGGGAGCTGTTTTTT	TRBD2	TRBJ2-2	TRBV9	.
CASSPRDRGHYQAFF	TGTGCCAGCTCACCCCGGGACAGGGGGCATTACCAAGCTTTCTTT	TRBD1	TRBJ1-1	TRBV18	.
CASSDSPYNEQFF	TGTGCCAGCTCGGACAGCCCTTACAATGAGCAGTTCTTC	.	TRBJ2-1	TRBV6-5	.
CASSWGLAGGSEQFF	TGCGCCAGCAGCTGGGGACTAGCGGGAGGGTCTGAGCAGTTCTTC	TRBD2	TRBJ2-1	TRBV5-1	.
CASSAGLGTDTQYF	TGTGCCAGCAGTGCGGGACTGGGCACAGATACGCAGTATTTT	.	TRBJ2-3	TRBV2	.
CASSWGPADAQYF	TGTGCCAGCAGTTGGGGACCGGCGGACGCGCAGTATTTT	.	TRBJ2-3	TRBV27	once
CASSLGQFSGNTIYF	TGTGCCAGCAGCTTAGGGCAGTTCTCTGGAAACACCATATATTTT	.	TRBJ1-3	TRBV7-9	once
CASSVVSRGPLEAFF	TGTGCCAGCAGCGTAGTGAGCAGGGGGCCCCTTGAAGCTTTCTTT	TRBD1	TRBJ1-1	TRBV9	.
CAWTVGSPAKNIQYF	TGTGCCTGGACGGTGGGTTCTCCAGCCAAAAACATTCAGTACTTC	.	TRBJ2-4	TRBV30	.
CATSSSSGSSSYNEQFF	TGTGCCACCAGTTCGTCTAGCGGGAGTTCATCCTACAATGAGCAGTTCTTC	TRBD2	TRBJ2-1	TRBV24-1	.
CASSEVAGDNEQFF	TGTGCCAGCAGTGAAGTAGCGGGAGACAATGAGCAGTTCTTC	TRBD2	TRBJ2-1	TRBV6-1	.
CASSQAAGNQPQHF	TGCGCCAGCAGCCAAGCGGCAGGCAATCAGCCCCAGCATTTT	.	TRBJ1-5	TRBV4-3	.
CASSTRTRRAYEQYF	TGTGCCAGCAGCACCCGGACTAGACGGGCCTACGAGCAGTACTTC	TRBD2	TRBJ2-7	TRBV5-6	once
CASSSTGYGYTF	TGTGCCAGCAGTTCCACGGGCTATGGCTACACCTTC	.	TRBJ1-2	TRBV7-9	few
CASRGQGANEAFF	TGCGCCAGCAGAGGACAGGGGGCTAATGAAGCTTTCTTT	TRBD1	TRBJ1-1	TRBV5-1	.
CASSATGPGNTIYF	TGTGCCAGCAGCGCGACAGGGCCTGGAAACACCATATATTTT	TRBD1	TRBJ1-3	TRBV7-2	.
CASTLKTGELFF	TGTGCCAGCACTTTAAAGACTGGGGAGCTGTTTTTT	.	TRBJ2-2	TRBV6-5	.
CASSYQGAGIGELFF	TGTGCCAGCAGTTACCAGGGGGCTGGAATCGGGGAGCTGTTTTTT	TRBD1	TRBJ2-2	TRBV6-6	once
CASSQMTGGTYGYTF	TGTGCCAGCAGCCAGATGACAGGGGGGACCTATGGCTACACCTTC	TRBD1	TRBJ1-2	TRBV4-2	.
CAWSIRIQETQYF	TGTGCCTGGAGTATCAGAATTCAAGAGACCCAGTACTTC	.	TRBJ2-5	TRBV30	.
CASSTLLVSTPNTGELFF	TGTGCCAGTAGTACCCTCCTCGTTAGCACCCCGAACACCGGGGAGCTGTTTTTT	.	TRBJ2-2	TRBV19	.
CATSRDLGTETQYF	TGTGCCACCAGCAGAGATTTGGGGACAGAGACCCAGTACTTC	.	TRBJ2-5	TRBV15	.
CASSSGRARYGYTF	TGTGCCAGCAGTTCGGGCAGGGCACGGTATGGCTACACCTTC	.	TRBJ1-2	TRBV28	.
CASSLSTGNYGYTF	TGTGCCAGCAGCTTATCGACAGGCAACTATGGCTACACCTTC	.	TRBJ1-2	TRBV11-2	once
CATSRDGARTPNEKLFF	TGTGCCACCAGCAGAGATGGGGCGAGGACACCCAATGAAAAACTGTTTTTT	.	TRBJ1-4	TRBV15	.
CASSFGGLAGSDTQYF	TGTGCCAGCAGCTTTGGGGGGTTGGCGGGATCAGATACGCAGTATTTT	.	TRBJ2-3	TRBV5-4	.
CASIVQGWDQPQHF	TGTGCCAGCATTGTACAGGGGTGGGATCAGCCCCAGCATTTT	TRBD1	TRBJ1-5	TRBV28	.